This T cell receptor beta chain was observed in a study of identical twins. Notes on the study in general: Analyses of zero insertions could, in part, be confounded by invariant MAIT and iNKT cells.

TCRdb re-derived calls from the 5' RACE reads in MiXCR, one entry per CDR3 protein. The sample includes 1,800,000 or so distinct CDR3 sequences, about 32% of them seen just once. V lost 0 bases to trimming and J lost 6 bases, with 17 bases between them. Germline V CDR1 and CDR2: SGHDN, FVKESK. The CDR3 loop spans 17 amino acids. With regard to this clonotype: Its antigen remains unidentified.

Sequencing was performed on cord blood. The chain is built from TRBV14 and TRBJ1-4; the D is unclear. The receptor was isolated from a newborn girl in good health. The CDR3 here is CASSQDGIPRPYEKLFF. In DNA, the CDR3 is TGTGCCAGCAGCCAAGATGGGATCCCACGCCCCTATGAAAAACTGTTTTTT.